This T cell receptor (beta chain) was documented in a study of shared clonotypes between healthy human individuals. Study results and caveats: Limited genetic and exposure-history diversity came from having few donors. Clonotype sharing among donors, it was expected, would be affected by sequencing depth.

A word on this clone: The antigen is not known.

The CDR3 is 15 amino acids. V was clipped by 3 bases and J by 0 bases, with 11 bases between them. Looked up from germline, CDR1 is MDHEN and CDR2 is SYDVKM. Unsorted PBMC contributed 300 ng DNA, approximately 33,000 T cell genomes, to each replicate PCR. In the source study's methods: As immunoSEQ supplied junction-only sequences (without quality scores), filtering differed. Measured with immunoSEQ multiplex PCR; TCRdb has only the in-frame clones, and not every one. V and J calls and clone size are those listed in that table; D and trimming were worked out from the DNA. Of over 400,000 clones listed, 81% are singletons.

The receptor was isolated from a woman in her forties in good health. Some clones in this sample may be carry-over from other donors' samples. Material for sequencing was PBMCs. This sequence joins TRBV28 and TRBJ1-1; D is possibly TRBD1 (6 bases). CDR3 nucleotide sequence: TGTGCCAGCAGTTTGGGCACAGGGTTGAACACTGAAGCTTTCTTT. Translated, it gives CASSLGTGLNTEAFF.